This T cell receptor beta chain originates from a study of Ad26.COV2.S vaccination and SARS-CoV-2 variants. Study context: Within the COV1001 Ad26.COV2.S trial arm, the donor was enrolled.

As for this clone: The antigen is not known.

General observations from the study: Once vaccination had occurred, spike-specific CD8+ and CD4+ T cell responses reportedly showed substantial breadth. The study found similar non-spike TCR breadth in vaccine and placebo recipients.

TCRdb's table, derived via immunoSEQ multiplex PCR, lists solely in-frame clones and lacks some. The sample consists of some 640,000 clones, around 90% of them appearing once. V trimming: 4 bases; J trimming: 0 bases; junction bases outside the gene matches: 7. This CDR3 is 17 amino acids long. CDR1 SGHRS and CDR2 YFSETQ come from the germline V gene. The treatment is: over 15 received Ad26.COV2.S at low or high dose, single or two shots; roughly five received placebo; per-sample allocation not given. Specimens were obtained on day 63 following the first vaccine or placebo injection. The sample was peripheral blood, taken in a trial of Ad26.COV2.S vaccine versus placebo. The rearrangement joins TRBV5-1 to TRBJ2-6; 7 bases map to TRBD1. This receptor was taken from a person between 18 and 60 years old who received the Ad26.COV2.S COVID-19 vaccine or a placebo. CDR3 amino acids: CASSSSQGFSGANVLTF. The DNA of the CDR3 is TGCGCCAGCAGCAGTTCACAGGGGTTCTCTGGGGCCAACGTCCTGACTTTC.